This T cell receptor (beta chain) was sequenced in a study of T cell responses to AZD1222 COVID-19 vaccine. Findings and limits, study-wide: After two AZD1222 doses, spike-specific TCR breadth and depth rose versus day 0. The study identified only a handful of AZD1222 recipients as seropositive at baseline. Females outnumbered males among donors, who were mostly white British; clonal diversity was possibly underestimated.

Measured with immunoSEQ multiplex PCR; TCRdb has only the in-frame clones, and not every one. The sample contains some 140,000 clones, 88% of which appear only once. On this clone: Its antigen is as yet unknown.

V was cut by 3 bases and J by 0 bases, with 14 bases left in between. Germline V lookup: CDR1 SEHNR, CDR2 FQNEAQ (reference sequence). The CDR3 runs 16 residues. The specimen comprised peripheral blood, sampled on day 0 of AZD1222 vaccination. V is TRBV7-9 and J is TRBJ1-1; the D is unclear. The sequence was obtained from an adult in good health. CDR3 sequence (DNA): TGTGCCAGCAGCTTGACCCCTAGCAGTATGAACACTGAAGCTTTCTTT. Translated, it gives CASSLTPSSMNTEAFF.